This entry lists 14 T cell receptor beta chains sequenced from one sample in a study of blood T cells in healthy people across ages. A second PCR of about 6 to 11 cycles used a sample-barcoded 5' primer and a J-beta primer mix. TCRdb re-analysed the 5' RACE reads in MiXCR, keeping a single row per CDR3 protein. The sample includes 600,000 to 1,000,000 distinct CDR3 sequences, around a quarter of them seen just once. These data were also filed under a second study, of T cells of mothers and their children.

Material for sequencing was blood. These receptors were collected from a boy aged 5 to 17 in good health.

The chain joins TRBV7-2 to TRBJ2-3; the match to TRBD2 covers 8 bases. Germline CDR1 and CDR2: SGHTA and FQGNSA. The CDR3 extends over 16 amino acids. The ends lost 5 bases at V and 2 bases at J; junction bases unmatched: 9. The CDR3 DNA is TGTGCCAGCAGCCAGACGGGGGGGGCGCTCACAGATACGCAGTATTTT. Its protein product is CASSQTGGALTDTQYF. The full variable domain, in which reference TRBV7-2 and TRBJ2-3 provide the parts outside the CDR3, is GAGVSQSPSNKVTEKGKDVELRCDPISGHTALYWYRQSLGQGLEFLIYFQGNSAPDKSGLPSDRFSAERTGGSVSTLTIQRTQQEDSAVYLCASSQTGGALTDTQYFGPGTRLTVL.

This clonotype was seen a few times. This sequence joins TRBV7-8 and TRBJ2-4, with unresolved D. The CDR3 totals 16 residues. The germline V gene encodes CDR1 SGHVS and CDR2 FQNEAQ. The V end lost 1 base, the J end lost 0 bases, and 10 bases lay between the germline ends. This chain's CDR3 is CASSLEPGRAKNIQYF. The CDR3 nucleotides are TGTGCCAGCAGCTTAGAACCGGGTAGAGCCAAAAACATTCAGTACTTC.

The chain uses TRBV6-2 or TRBV6-3 and TRBJ1-5; D uncertain. Per the germline V gene, CDR1 is MNHEY and CDR2 is SVGEGT. CDR3 size: 12 residues. Trimming pared 6 bases from V and 6 bases from J, leaving 9 bases between. The CDR3: CASRPFGQPQHF. The CDR3 bases are TGTGCCAGCAGGCCGTTCGGTCAGCCCCAGCATTTT.

This clonotype was counted a few times. The rearrangement joins TRBV28 to TRBJ2-7, with D tentatively TRBD2 (5 bases). V lost 11 bases and J 3 bases, leaving 20 bases between the germline ends. This CDR3 spans 14 amino acids. Germline V gives CDR1 MDHEN, CDR2 SYDVKM. The DNA for the CDR3 is TGTGCCTCCCACTATAAGCTAGCCCGCTACGAGCAGTACTTC. Amino acid sequence: CASHYKLARYEQYF.

This clonotype was picked up a small number of times. A read error is likely, as this CDR3 ends without the conserved phenylalanine or tryptophan. The J gene is TRBJ1-1, the V gene TRBV5-1; 8 bases are shared with TRBD1. Per the germline V gene, CDR1 is SGHRS and CDR2 is YFSETQ. This CDR3 region has 15 residues. The trim removed 4 bases at V and 5 bases at J, leaving 10 bases unmatched. The CDR3 DNA is TGCGCCAGCAGCCCTGAATGGACAGGGAGGACTGAAGCTTTCCTT. Amino acid sequence: CASSPEWTGRTEAFL.

The J gene is TRBJ1-1, the V gene TRBV19; TRBD1 is a possible D gene (5 bases). The CDR3 covers 13 residues. V shed 7 bases and J shed 4 bases, with 13 bases lying between them. Germline V gene data show CDR1 as LNHDA and CDR2 as SQIVND (reference sequence). The CDR3 protein is CASIGKGSTEAFF. As DNA, the CDR3 is TGTGCCAGTATAGGTAAGGGGAGCACTGAAGCTTTCTTT.

This sequence joins TRBV24-1 and TRBJ2-5; D is uncertain. The CDR3 is 17 residues long. V dropped 3 bases and J dropped 0 bases, with 16 bases sitting between them. Germline V CDR1 and CDR2: KGHDR, SFDVKD. This chain's CDR3 is CATSDTGGPINQETQYF. The DNA of the CDR3 is TGTGCCACCAGTGATACGGGTGGGCCGATAAACCAAGAGACCCAGTACTTC.

This clonotype was counted a few times. This chain connects TRBV2 to TRBJ2-1, with D perhaps matching TRBD2 (5 bases). Trimming cost V 5 bases and J 6 bases, with 11 bases left between them. Germline lookup yields CDR1 SNHLY and CDR2 FYNNEI. The CDR3 contains 13 residues. DNA for the CDR3: TGTGCCAGCAGTTTCGACACTAGCAATGAGCAGTTCTTC. Its protein is CASSFDTSNEQFF. Drawing the rest from reference TRBV2 and TRBJ2-1, the complete variable domain is EPEVTQTPSHQVTQMGQEVILRCVPISNHLYFYWYRQILGQKVEFLVSFYNNEISEKSEIFDDQFSVERPDGSNFTLKIRSTKLEDSAMYFCASSFDTSNEQFFGPGTRLTVL.

This clonotype was detected a few times. The gene calls are TRBV28 and TRBJ1-1; a possible D gene is TRBD1 (6 bases). Trimming pared 10 bases from V and 0 bases from J, leaving 18 bases between. The germline V gene encodes CDR1 MDHEN and CDR2 SYDVKM. The CDR3 has 15 amino acids. CDR3 bases: TGTGCCACCGGGAAGGGGGGTAACATGAACACTGAAGCTTTCTTT. Amino acids: CATGKGGNMNTEAFF.

This clonotype was counted between two and nine times. The chain has TRBV7-2 and TRBJ1-2; D not resolved. This CDR3 comprises 13 residues. Germline CDR1 is SGHTA and CDR2 is FQGNSA. The V and J ends lost 3 bases and 2 bases respectively, with 7 bases between them. This CDR3 reads CASSFDGNYGYTF. The CDR3 DNA reads as TGTGCCAGCAGCTTCGACGGAAACTATGGCTACACCTTC.

CDR3 bases: TGTGCCACCAGTGATCCTCAGGGGAATGGCTACACCTTC. Its protein is CATSDPQGNGYTF. J is TRBJ1-2 and V is TRBV24-1; a possible D gene is TRBD1 (6 bases). The V gene's germline CDR1 is KGHDR and CDR2 SFDVKD. The CDR3 extends over 13 amino acids. Trimming took 3 bases from V and 6 from J, leaving 10 bases between them.

This clonotype was seen a few times. J is TRBJ2-2 and V is TRBV7-3; D is undetermined. Trimming took 3 bases from V and 1 from J, leaving 6 bases between them. Germline V gene sequence: CDR1 SGHTA, CDR2 FQGTGA. This CDR3 spans 14 amino acids. CDR3 DNA sequence: TGTGCCAGCAGCTTTCTGGGGAACACCGGGGAGCTGTTTTTT. The encoded protein is CASSFLGNTGELFF.

The rearrangement uses TRBV7-2 and TRBJ2-7, with TRBD2 matching over 10 bases. The germline V gene encodes CDR1 SGHTA and CDR2 FQGNSA. V dropped 0 bases and J dropped 7; count of bases not matched to a gene: 9. This CDR3 has 16 amino acids. CDR3 nucleotide sequence: TGTGCCAGCAGCTTAGCAGTCCTAGCGGGAGAAGGGGAGCAGTACTTC. This translates into CASSLAVLAGEGEQYF.

This clonotype was found a few times. This sequence joins TRBV5-5 and TRBJ2-7; TRBD2 is a possible D gene (7 bases). Trimming took 4 bases from V and 8 from J, leaving 10 bases between them. Germline V gene data show CDR1 as SGHKS and CDR2 as YYEKEE (reference sequence). This CDR3 has 11 residues. CDR3 residues: CASSGGAQQYF. In nucleotides, the CDR3 is TGTGCCAGCAGCGGGGGGGCTCAGCAGTACTTC.